This is a list of T cell receptor beta chains from one sample in a study of cytomegalovirus exposure and HLA in healthy donors. Repertoires were generated with immunoSEQ multiplex PCR, while TCRdb's copy carries only in-frame clones and drops some. The sample carries under 250,000 clones, about 78% recorded once. Sequenced input: PBMCs. These receptors were obtained from a woman in her 30s in good health and CMV-seronegative. Each CDR3 is given with its conserved first and last residue. A D gene is named only where the DNA matches it firmly. Only part of the rows carry a size: once, few, many, or a class if the clone is expanded.

TRBV4-1	TRBD1	TRBJ2-7	.	TGCGCCAGCAGCTACGGGACAGGCTCCTACGAGCAGTACTTC	CASSYGTGSYEQYF
TRBV15	.	TRBJ2-3	.	TGTGCCACCAGCAGAGACCGCCTTAACAGTCCGAGAGGGACGCAGTATTTT	CATSRDRLNSPRGTQYF
TRBV20-1	.	TRBJ2-3	.	TGCAGTGCTCACAGCACGGATACGCAGTATTTT	CSAHSTDTQYF
TRBV5-1	TRBD1	TRBJ2-7	few	TGCGCCAGCAGCTCAGGGACAGGGGGAGGCTACGAGCAGTACTTC	CASSSGTGGGYEQYF
TRBV5-6	.	TRBJ1-1	.	TGTGCCAGCAGCTTGTTAGAGGCTGAAGCTTTCTTT	CASSLLEAEAFF
TRBV10-3	.	TRBJ2-3	.	TGTGCCATCAGTCCCCTAGGCGCCACTAGCACAGATACGCAGTATTTT	CAISPLGATSTDTQYF
TRBV5-1	.	TRBJ1-5	.	TGCGCCAGCAGCTTGGCCCCAGGGCGCAGCAATCAGCCCCAGCATTTT	CASSLAPGRSNQPQHF
TRBV7-9	TRBD1	TRBJ2-7	few	TGTGCCAGCAGCCGCCCACGGACAGGGGGCGGACCCTCCTACGAGCAGTACTTC	CASSRPRTGGGPSYEQYF
TRBV30	.	TRBJ2-1	.	TGTGCCTGGAGTAGCCGCTCCTACAATGAGCAGTTCTTC	CAWSSRSYNEQFF
TRBV25-1	.	TRBJ1-2	.	TGTGCCAGCAGTGAAAACGGGGGCTATGGCTACACCTTC	CASSENGGYGYTF
TRBV30	.	TRBJ2-2	.	TGTGCCTGGCAGGGTCAGGTCACCGGGGAGCTGTTTTTT	CAWQGQVTGELFF
TRBV7-8	.	TRBJ1-1	.	TGTGCCAGCAGCAAGCGGACGAGTGGCACTGAAGCTTTCTTT	CASSKRTSGTEAFF
TRBV28	.	TRBJ1-5	.	TGTGCCAGCAGTTTGGTGCGGAGGGCGCCACAGCCCCAGCATTTT	CASSLVRRAPQPQHF
TRBV29-1	TRBD2	TRBJ2-3	.	TGCAGCGTTGTGGGGGCGGGAGGGATCACAGATACGCAGTATTTT	CSVVGAGGITDTQYF
TRBV18	TRBD1	TRBJ1-2	.	TGTGCCAGCTCACCCCGGGACAGGGGGAGGTATGGCTACACCTTC	CASSPRDRGRYGYTF
TRBV7-7	.	TRBJ2-7	.	TGTGCTAGCAGCTTTCGGTTAGGCAGCGTCTACGAGCAGTACTTC	CASSFRLGSVYEQYF
TRBV5-8	.	TRBJ1-2	few	TGTGCCAGCAGCTTGACTAGGGCAGACCTCTGTGGCTACACCTTC	CASSLTRADLCGYTF
TRBV18	.	TRBJ1-6	.	TGTGCCAGCTCACCTTCCAGGGCGGGAGTTTCACCCCTCCACTTT	CASSPSRAGVSPLHF
TRBV28	TRBD1	TRBJ1-2	.	TGTGCCATCTTGGACAGGGGCGTCTATGGCTACACCTTC	CAILDRGVYGYTF
TRBV20-1	.	TRBJ2-5	few	TGCAGTACCGGGCCTTCCGCGGGCCAGTACTTC	CSTGPSAGQYF
TRBV5-1	.	TRBJ1-2	few	TGCGCCAGCAGCTTGGAACAGGCCCTTGGCTACACCTTC	CASSLEQALGYTF
TRBV7-6	.	TRBJ1-5	few	TGTGCCAGCAGCTTAGACCAGGGCAGTAGCAATCAGCCCCAGCATTTT	CASSLDQGSSNQPQHF
TRBV5-1	TRBD2	TRBJ2-7	few	TGCGCCAGCAGCTTGGGCGGGGGTTTCTCGTACGAGCAGTACTTC	CASSLGGGFSYEQYF
TRBV28	.	TRBJ2-7	.	TGTGCCAGCAGTACCCTAGGACATAGTGGCTACGAGCAGTACTTC	CASSTLGHSGYEQYF
TRBV2	.	TRBJ1-5	.	TGTGCCAGCAGTGAGGCGGGGCTTGAACAGCCCCAGCATTTT	CASSEAGLEQPQHF
TRBV7-2	.	TRBJ1-2	.	TGTGCCAGCAGCTTAGGGGTACAGGGAGCCTATGGCTACACCTTC	CASSLGVQGAYGYTF
TRBV19	TRBD1	TRBJ1-1	.	TGTGCCAGTAGTGTTCGGGACAGGGGGCTAGCTGAAGCTTTCTTT	CASSVRDRGLAEAFF
TRBV19	TRBD2	TRBJ2-3	.	TGTGCCAGTACTTGGGGACTAGCGAAAAACACAGATACGCAGTATTTT	CASTWGLAKNTDTQYF
TRBV7-9	TRBD1	TRBJ1-5	.	TGTGCCAGCAGCCGGGACAGGGACCAGCCCCAGCATTTT	CASSRDRDQPQHF
TRBV5-1	.	TRBJ2-7	.	TGCGCCAGCAGCTTGTTGCAGGGGATGGGCGACGAGCAGTACTTC	CASSLLQGMGDEQYF
TRBV28	.	TRBJ2-1	.	TGTGCCAGCAGCCACCTGGGGCAGGCGTACAATGAGCAGTTCTTC	CASSHLGQAYNEQFF
TRBV2	.	TRBJ2-1	.	TGTGCCAGCAGTGAATTACCGGGAGCTAACTACAATGAGCAGTTCTTC	CASSELPGANYNEQFF
TRBV7-9	.	TRBJ2-7	.	TGTGCCAGCAGCTTGGTAGGGGATAGTTACGAGCAGTACTTC	CASSLVGDSYEQYF
TRBV4-2	TRBD2	TRBJ2-1	.	TGTGCCAGCAGCCAAGAAGCTAGCGGGGGGTCGTTCTACAATGAGCAGTTCTTC	CASSQEASGGSFYNEQFF
TRBV7-9	TRBD2	TRBJ2-2	.	TGTGCCAGCAGCCCACATCGGACTAGCGGGATCACCGGGGAGCTGTTTTTT	CASSPHRTSGITGELFF
TRBV5-1	TRBD2	TRBJ2-7	.	TGCGCCAGCAGCTTTGGAGCGGGGGGGATCTACGAGCAGTACTTC	CASSFGAGGIYEQYF
TRBV5-1	TRBD2	TRBJ2-7	.	TGCGCCAGCAGCCCTGTGGCTAGCGGGACCACCGGCTACGAGCAGTACTTC	CASSPVASGTTGYEQYF
TRBV30	TRBD1	TRBJ2-2	.	TGTGCCTGGAGTGGGGGACAGTCAATGGCCGGGGAGCTGTTTTTT	CAWSGGQSMAGELFF
TRBV5-4	.	TRBJ2-1	.	TGTGCCAGCAGCTTGGAGACGGGAGAGCGGGTTGAGCAGTTCTTC	CASSLETGERVEQFF
TRBV29-1	.	TRBJ1-2	.	TGCAGCGCTGGCCGGACTGACGGCTACCCCTTC	CSAGRTDGYPF
TRBV19	.	TRBJ2-1	.	TGTGCCAGTAGTCTTGGGGGCGGGCGTGAGCAGTTCTTC	CASSLGGGREQFF
TRBV2	.	TRBJ2-3	.	TGTGCCAGCCCGGCCATACAGGAGAACACAGATACGCAGTATTTT	CASPAIQENTDTQYF
TRBV6-5	.	TRBJ1-3	.	TGTGCCAGCAGTTACTCTTCGACAGGCACAGGAAACACCATATATTTT	CASSYSSTGTGNTIYF
TRBV19	.	TRBJ2-3	.	TGTGCCAGTAGTATGCGGGGCGGCACAGATACGCAGTATTTT	CASSMRGGTDTQYF
TRBV18	TRBD1	TRBJ2-7	.	TGTGCCAGCTCACCACCGCGAGGGACAGGGGAGGGCGAGCAGTACTTC	CASSPPRGTGEGEQYF